The 16 T cell receptor beta chains in this list originate from one sample, sequenced in a study of T cell responses to AZD1222 COVID-19 vaccine. Only in-frame clones appear in the TCRdb table, and some are missing; sequencing was by immunoSEQ multiplex PCR. The data contain 75,000 to 100,000 clones, roughly 92% of them singletons. The specimen comprised peripheral blood, sampled on day 0 of AZD1222 vaccination. These TCRs come from an adult in good health.

The rearrangement joins TRBV30 to TRBJ2-3, with 8 bases matching TRBD2. Per the germline V gene, CDR1 is GTSNPN and CDR2 is SVGIG (reference sequence). This CDR3 spans 16 amino acids. V was clipped by 0 bases and J by 4 bases; unmatched bases: 9. CDR3 amino acids: CAWSVRGGRWADTQYF. CDR3 nucleotides: TGTGCCTGGAGTGTACGGGGCGGGAGGTGGGCAGATACGCAGTATTTT.

In this sample, this clone turned up once. This chain uses TRBV7-2 with TRBJ2-3; tentatively, D is TRBD2 (5 bases). Germline CDR1 is SGHTA and CDR2 is FQGNSA. The CDR3 totals 16 residues. Trimming pared 1 base from V and 1 base from J, leaving 12 bases between. The CDR3 reads CASSLGIGIGTDTQYF. CDR3 DNA sequence: TGTGCCAGCAGCTTAGGCATCGGGATTGGCACAGATACGCAGTATTTT. The whole variable domain, remainder taken from reference TRBV7-2 and TRBJ2-3, is GAGVSQSPSNKVTEKGKDVELRCDPISGHTALYWYRQSLGQGLEFLIYFQGNSAPDKSGLPSDRFSAERTGGSVSTLTIQRTQQEDSAVYLCASSLGIGIGTDTQYFGPGTRLTVL.

This clone was detected only once. V usage is TRBV6-5 and J usage is TRBJ1-6; D might be TRBD1 (6 bases). CDR1 and CDR2 from the germline V gene are MNHEY and SVGAGI. The CDR3 runs to 16 residues. V was shortened by 4 bases and J by 6 bases, with 16 bases between the two germline ends. CDR3 DNA sequence: TGTGCCAGCAGTTCCAGGGGTTTCGCCATTAATTCACCCCTCCACTTT. Its translation: CASSSRGFAINSPLHF.

The chain employs TRBV7-2 and TRBJ1-1; 9 bases map to TRBD1. With 3 bases clipped from V and 0 bases from J, the junction kept 11 bases outside the gene matches. CDR1 and CDR2 from the germline V gene are SGHTA and FQGNSA. The CDR3 runs 18 residues. The DNA of the CDR3 is TGTGCCAGCAGCTTGCCCCGGGACAGGGAGTGGCTGAACACTGAAGCTTTCTTT. Translation: CASSLPRDREWLNTEAFF.

This clone is a singleton in its sample. The V and J genes are TRBV19 and TRBJ2-5; D possibly uses TRBD1 or TRBD2 (6 bases each). The ends were cut back, 4 bases at V and 4 bases at J, with 7 bases in the middle. The CDR3 loop spans 12 amino acids. Germline loops: CDR1 LNHDA, CDR2 SQIVND (reference sequence). CDR3 loop: CASSRGAETQYF. The CDR3 nucleotides are TGTGCCAGTAGTAGGGGGGCAGAGACCCAGTACTTC.

The chain couples TRBV20-1 to TRBJ1-5, with D unresolved. Germline lookup yields CDR1 DFQATT and CDR2 SNEGSKA (reference sequence). The CDR3 loop spans 13 amino acids. Trimming removed 3 bases from V and 3 bases from J, with 9 bases in between. In DNA form, the CDR3 reads TGCAGTGCTAGTAGAGGTACCAATCAGCCCCAGCATTTT. Protein: CSASRGTNQPQHF.

V is TRBV2 and J is TRBJ1-3; D is unclear. V was trimmed by 1 base and J by 0 bases, leaving 4 bases between them. Per the germline V gene, CDR1 is SNHLY and CDR2 is FYNNEI. The length of the CDR3 is 14 residues. In DNA form, the CDR3 reads TGTGCCAGCAGTGAAGTAAGCTCTGGAAACACCATATATTTT. It yields the protein CASSEVSSGNTIYF.

The table lists this clone with a count of one. The chain carries TRBV25-1 and TRBJ1-4; D is unclear. There are 16 residues in the CDR3. V lost 3 bases to trimming and J lost 0 bases, with 11 bases between them. Per the germline V gene, CDR1 is MGHDK and CDR2 is SYGVNS. CDR3 bases: TGTGCCAGCAGTGACATTATGGGTTCAACTAATGAAAAACTGTTTTTT. Protein product: CASSDIMGSTNEKLFF.

This rearrangement joins TRBV27 to TRBJ2-2, with 8 nucleotides matching TRBD1. The CDR3 is made up of 14 amino acids. CDR1 MNHEY and CDR2 SMNVEV come from the germline V gene (reference sequence). J was trimmed by 7 bases and V by 3 bases; bases with no gene match: 4. CDR3 coding DNA: TGTGCCAGCAGTTTCAGGGGGCTTGTCGGGGAGCTGTTTTTT. Its translation: CASSFRGLVGELFF.

This CDR3 is CASQTSGGTSYEQYF. CDR3 nucleotides: TGTGCCAGCCAAACGTCGGGGGGGACCTCCTACGAGCAGTACTTC. The chain carries TRBV28 and TRBJ2-7, with TRBD2 matching 8 bases. The CDR3 sequence is 15 residues long. V shed 8 bases and J 0 bases; nucleotides not matched to a gene: 9. Germline CDR1 and CDR2: MDHEN and SYDVKM.

This clone occurred once. The rearrangement joins TRBV2 to TRBJ1-3; D possibly corresponds to TRBD1 (6 bases). This CDR3 spans 17 amino acids. The germline CDR1 and CDR2 sequences are SNHLY and FYNNEI. Trimming pared 6 bases from V and 1 base from J, leaving 19 bases between. CDR3 sequence: CASRRDTVSLSGNTIYF. CDR3 DNA sequence: TGTGCCAGCAGACGGGACACGGTTTCCTTGTCTGGAAACACCATATATTTT. Using reference TRBV2 and TRBJ1-3 for the parts outside the CDR3, the full variable domain is EPEVTQTPSHQVTQMGQEVILRCVPISNHLYFYWYRQILGQKVEFLVSFYNNEISEKSEIFDDQFSVERPDGSNFTLKIRSTKLEDSAMYFCASRRDTVSLSGNTIYFGEGSWLTVV.

V usage is TRBV28 and J usage is TRBJ1-2, with a tentative D call TRBD1 (5 bases). Germline CDR1 MDHEN, CDR2 SYDVKM. The CDR3 is made up of 14 amino acids. V lost 3 bases and J lost 5, with 13 bases in between. CDR3: CASSFGAGGYGYTF. CDR3 bases: TGTGCCAGCAGTTTCGGCGCGGGGGGATATGGCTACACCTTC.

The chain employs TRBV4-1 and TRBJ2-7, with 10 bases identical to TRBD1. In germline, CDR1 is MGHRA, CDR2 YSYEKL. The trim removed 4 bases at V and 6 bases at J, leaving 6 bases unmatched. This CDR3 comprises 14 residues. The CDR3 region has the DNA TGCGCCAGCAGCCCGGGACAGGGGACTGGCGAGCAGTACTTC. Protein product: CASSPGQGTGEQYF.

The rearrangement links TRBV11-2 to TRBJ2-7; D is undetermined. CDR3 length: 14 amino acids. V lost 1 base and J lost 7, with 14 bases in between. Germline CDR1 and CDR2: SGHAT and FQNNGV. The CDR3 spells CASSLVKATGEQYF. The CDR3 DNA reads TGTGCCAGCAGCTTAGTTAAGGCAACCGGAGAGCAGTACTTC.

J is TRBJ1-5 and V is TRBV3-1 (or the pseudogene TRBV3-2); D perhaps matches TRBD1 (5 bases). This CDR3 comprises 14 residues. Germline V gives CDR1 LGHDT, CDR2 YNNKEL (reference sequence). The V end was cut by 0 bases, the J end by 7 bases, with 10 bases between. CDR3 coding DNA: TGTGCCAGCAGCCAAGATGAAGGGGCCCAGCCCCAGCATTTT. Amino acid sequence: CASSQDEGAQPQHF.

This clone was picked up one time. The J gene is TRBJ2-2, the V gene TRBV7-9; TRBD1 matches at 9 bases. V lost 5 bases, J lost 2 bases, and 6 bases stayed unmatched. Per the germline V gene, CDR1 is SEHNR and CDR2 is FQNEAQ (reference sequence). The CDR3 length is 16 residues. The DNA for the CDR3 is TGTGCCAGCAGCACCTCGGGACAGGGAAACACCGGGGAGCTGTTTTTT. Translated, it gives CASSTSGQGNTGELFF.